This T cell receptor (beta chain) was identified in a study of Graves' ophthalmopathy and Graves' hyperthyroidism. Notes on the study in general: As the model predicted ophthalmopathy progression, it achieved a sensitivity of 70% to 71% and a specificity of 72.22%.

In germline, CDR1 is SGHTA, CDR2 FQGNSA. The ends were cut back, 5 bases at V and 6 bases at J, with 2 bases in the middle. The CDR3 sequence is 10 residues long. Amplification targeted the TCR beta CDR3 regions, with RNA transcripts as the source material. The library came from an HTBI-primed first-round RT-PCR and a second-round multiplex PCR. TCRdb reprocessed the multiplex PCR reads with MiXCR, giving one entry per CDR3 protein. The repertoire holds about 1.2 million distinct CDR3 sequences, with about 36% as singletons. As concerns this clonotype: Its target is unknown.

The sequenced sample was peripheral blood or thyroid tissue (not recorded which). This TCR was recovered from an adult man with Graves' hyperthyroidism. The gene calls are TRBV7-2 and TRBJ2-1; D unresolved. The CDR3 protein is CASSSNEQFF. Here the CDR3 DNA reads TGTGCCAGCAGCAGCAATGAGCAGTTCTTC.